This T cell receptor (beta chain) was found in a study of blood T cell repertoires in COVID-19. In the study's own analysis: Reference gene primers were amplified, and this amplification served to estimate nucleated cell counts. Generated by immunoSEQ multiplex PCR, the TCRdb table keeps only in-frame clones and is missing some. V and J calls and clone size are as listed in that table; D and trimming were resolved from the DNA. Of around 160,000 clones in the sample, 75% to 80% were seen once. The table lists this clone with a few counts. V gave up 3 bases and J gave up 4 bases, with 12 bases separating them. The CDR3 is 14 amino acids. Germline V gives CDR1 LNHNV, CDR2 YYDKDF (reference sequence).

V is TRBV15 and J is TRBJ1-2; D is perhaps TRBD1 (5 bases). The receptor's source is a woman older than 75 with acute or convalescent COVID-19. Sequenced material: peripheral blood. CDR3 sequence: CATSSPQGVYGYTF. As DNA, the CDR3 is TGTGCCACCAGCAGCCCCCAGGGCGTCTATGGCTACACCTTC.